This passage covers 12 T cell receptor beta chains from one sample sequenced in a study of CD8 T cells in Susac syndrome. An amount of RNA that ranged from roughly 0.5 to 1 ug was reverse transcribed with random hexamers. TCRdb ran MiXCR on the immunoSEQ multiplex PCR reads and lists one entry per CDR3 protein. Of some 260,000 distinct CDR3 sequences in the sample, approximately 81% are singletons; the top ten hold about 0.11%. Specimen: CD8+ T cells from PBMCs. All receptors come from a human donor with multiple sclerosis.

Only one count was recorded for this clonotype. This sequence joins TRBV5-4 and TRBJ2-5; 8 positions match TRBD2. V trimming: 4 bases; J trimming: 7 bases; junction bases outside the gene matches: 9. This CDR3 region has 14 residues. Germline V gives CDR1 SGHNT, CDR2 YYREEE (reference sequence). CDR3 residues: CASSGTSPRGTQYF. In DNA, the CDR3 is TGTGCCAGCAGCGGGACTAGTCCTCGTGGGACCCAGTACTTC.

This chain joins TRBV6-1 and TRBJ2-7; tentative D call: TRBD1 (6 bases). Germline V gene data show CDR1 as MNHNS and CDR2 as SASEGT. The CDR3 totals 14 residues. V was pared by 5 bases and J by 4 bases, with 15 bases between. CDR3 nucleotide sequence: TGTGCCAGCAGTTCCGACAGGATTGGATACGAGCAGTACTTC. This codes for CASSSDRIGYEQYF.

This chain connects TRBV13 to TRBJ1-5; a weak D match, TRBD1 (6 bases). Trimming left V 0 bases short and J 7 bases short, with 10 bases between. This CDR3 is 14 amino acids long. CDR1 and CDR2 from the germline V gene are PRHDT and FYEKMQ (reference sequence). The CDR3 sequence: CASSLGRGKQPQHF. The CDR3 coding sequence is TGTGCCAGCAGCTTAGGGAGGGGGAAACAGCCCCAGCATTTT. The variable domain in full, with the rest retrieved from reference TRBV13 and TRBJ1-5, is AAGVIQSPRHLIKEKRETATLKCYPIPRHDTVYWYQQGPGQDPQFLISFYEKMQSDKGSIPDRFSAQQFSDYHSELNMSSLELGDSALYFCASSLGRGKQPQHFGDGTRLSIL.

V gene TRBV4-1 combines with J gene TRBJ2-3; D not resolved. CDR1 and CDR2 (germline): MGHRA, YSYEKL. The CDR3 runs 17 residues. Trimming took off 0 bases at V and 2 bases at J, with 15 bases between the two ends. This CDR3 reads CASSQDPGTSFTDTQYF. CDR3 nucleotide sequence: TGCGCCAGCAGCCAAGATCCTGGCACCTCCTTCACAGATACGCAGTATTTT.

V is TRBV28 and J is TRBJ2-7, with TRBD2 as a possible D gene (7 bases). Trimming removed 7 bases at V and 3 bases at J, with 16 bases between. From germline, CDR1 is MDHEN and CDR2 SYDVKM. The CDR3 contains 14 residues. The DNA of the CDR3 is TGTGCCAGCACCAGGAGGGGGGGCCACTACGAGCAGTACTTC. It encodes CASTRRGGHYEQYF.

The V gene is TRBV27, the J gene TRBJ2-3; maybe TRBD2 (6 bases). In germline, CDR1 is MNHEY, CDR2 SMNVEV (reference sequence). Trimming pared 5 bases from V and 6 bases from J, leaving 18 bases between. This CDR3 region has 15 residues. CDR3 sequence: CASSPGLLLLDTQYF. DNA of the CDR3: TGTGCCAGCAGTCCGGGACTCCTCTTGTTGGATACGCAGTATTTT.

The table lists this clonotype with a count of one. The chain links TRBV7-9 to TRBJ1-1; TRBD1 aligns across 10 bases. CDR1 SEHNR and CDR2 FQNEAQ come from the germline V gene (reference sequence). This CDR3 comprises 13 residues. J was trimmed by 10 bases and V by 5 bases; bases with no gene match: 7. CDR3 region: CASSVDRGRRAFF. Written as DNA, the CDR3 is TGTGCCAGCAGCGTAGACAGGGGGCGAAGAGCTTTCTTT. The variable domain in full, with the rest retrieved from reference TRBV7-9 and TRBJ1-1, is DTGVSQNPRHKITKRGQNVTFRCDPISEHNRLYWYRQTLGQGPEFLTYFQNEAQLEKSRLLSDRFSAERPKGSFSTLEIQRTEQGDSAMYLCASSVDRGRRAFFGQGTRLTVV.

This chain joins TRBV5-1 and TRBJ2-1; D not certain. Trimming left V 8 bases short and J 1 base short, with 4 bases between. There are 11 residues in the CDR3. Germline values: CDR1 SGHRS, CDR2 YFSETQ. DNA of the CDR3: TGCGCCAGTGAATCCTACAATGAGCAGTTCTTC. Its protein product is CASESYNEQFF.

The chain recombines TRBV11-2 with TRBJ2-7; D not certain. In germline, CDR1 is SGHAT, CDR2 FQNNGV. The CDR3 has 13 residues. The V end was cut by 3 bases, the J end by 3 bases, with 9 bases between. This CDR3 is CASSFAADYEQYF. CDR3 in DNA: TGTGCCAGCAGCTTTGCGGCCGACTACGAGCAGTACTTC. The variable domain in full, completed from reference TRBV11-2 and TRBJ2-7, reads EAGVAQSPRYKIIEKRQSVAFWCNPISGHATLYWYQQILGQGPKLLIQFQNNGVVDDSQLPKDRFSAERLKGVDSTLKIQPAKLEDSAVYLCASSFAADYEQYFGPGTRLTVT.

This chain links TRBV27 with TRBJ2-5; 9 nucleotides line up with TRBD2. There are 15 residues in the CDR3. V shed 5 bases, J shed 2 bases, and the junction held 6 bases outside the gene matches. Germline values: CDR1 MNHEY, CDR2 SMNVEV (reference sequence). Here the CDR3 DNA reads TGTGCCAGCAGTATGGCTAGCGGGGTTCAAGAGACCCAGTACTTC. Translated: CASSMASGVQETQYF.

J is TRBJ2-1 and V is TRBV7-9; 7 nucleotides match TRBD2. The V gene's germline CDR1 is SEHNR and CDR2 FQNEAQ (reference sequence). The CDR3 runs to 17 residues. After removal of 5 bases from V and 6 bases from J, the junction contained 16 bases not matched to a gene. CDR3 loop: CASSVHAGAPLLNEQFF. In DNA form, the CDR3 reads TGTGCCAGCAGCGTACATGCGGGAGCTCCTCTACTCAATGAGCAGTTCTTC.

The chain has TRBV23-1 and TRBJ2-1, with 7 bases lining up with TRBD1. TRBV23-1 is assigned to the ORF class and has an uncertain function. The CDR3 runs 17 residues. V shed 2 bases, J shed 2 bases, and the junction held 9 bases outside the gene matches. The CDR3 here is CASSQLSGQGAYNEQFF. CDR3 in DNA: TGCGCCAGCAGTCAACTAAGTGGTCAGGGGGCCTACAATGAGCAGTTCTTC.